These 25 T cell receptor beta chains were all obtained from the same sample, sequenced in a study of blood T cells in healthy people across ages. Next came a second PCR, run for roughly 7 to 12 cycles, which used a sample-barcoded 5' primer along with a J-beta primer mix. MiXCR was run by TCRdb on the 5' RACE reads, yielding one entry per CDR3 protein. The table records more than 800,000 distinct CDR3 sequences, under 30% of them present only once. Sequenced material: blood. These TCRs come from an elderly woman in good health.

The genes are TRBV7-8 and TRBJ1-4, with a possible D match to TRBD1 (6 bases). The CDR3 loop spans 15 amino acids. The V and J ends lost 1 base and 5 bases respectively, with 11 bases between them. Germline CDR1 is SGHVS and CDR2 is FQNEAQ. The CDR3 reads CASSLGGHENEKLFF. DNA of the CDR3: TGTGCCAGCAGCTTAGGGGGACACGAGAATGAAAAACTGTTTTTT.

The table lists this clonotype with a few counts. The rearrangement uses TRBV4-2 and TRBJ2-2; TRBD2 aligns across 12 bases. The CDR3 consists of 15 residues. The junction had 5 bases not matched to a gene; V was cut back by 8 bases and J by 4 bases. Germline V gene lookup returns CDR1 LGHNA and CDR2 YNFKEQ. The CDR3 DNA reads as TGTGCCAGCTCCAGGACTAGCGGGGTCACCGGGGAGCTGTTTTTT. It codes for CASSRTSGVTGELFF.

In regard to this clonotype: The junction does not match germline at one end; this may be a read error. The chain has TRBV20-1 and TRBJ1-5, with 7 bases that match TRBD1. There are 17 residues in the CDR3. Germline V gene lookup returns CDR1 DFQATT and CDR2 SNEGSKA (reference sequence). CDR3 in DNA: TGTAGTGCTAGGCCGGTTCGCCCGGGACAGAATTATCAGCCCCAGCATTTT. Residues: CSARPVRPGQNYQPQHF.

This clonotype showed up just a few times. V and J are TRBV20-1 and TRBJ2-1, with a weak D call TRBD1 (5 bases). V was clipped by 3 bases and J by 0 bases, with 9 bases between them. From germline, CDR1 is DFQATT and CDR2 SNEGSKA (reference sequence). This CDR3 comprises 14 residues. In nucleotides, the CDR3 is TGCAGTGCTAGTCAGGGAAGCTCCTACAATGAGCAGTTCTTC. Translating gives CSASQGSSYNEQFF.

In its sample, this clonotype was seen many times. The CDR3 DNA reads as TGTGCCAGCAGTGTAAAACAGGGGCCCTACAATGAGCAGTTCTTC. Encoded protein: CASSVKQGPYNEQFF. V and J are TRBV2 and TRBJ2-1; TRBD1 aligns across 7 bases. CDR1 SNHLY and CDR2 FYNNEI come from the germline V gene. The CDR3 totals 15 residues. Losses at the gene ends were 4 bases for V and 2 bases for J; bases not matched to a gene: 5. The full variable domain, rest sourced from reference TRBV2 and TRBJ2-1, is EPEVTQTPSHQVTQMGQEVILRCVPISNHLYFYWYRQILGQKVEFLVSFYNNEISEKSEIFDDQFSVERPDGSNFTLKIRSTKLEDSAMYFCASSVKQGPYNEQFFGPGTRLTVL.

This clonotype was picked up many times. The rearrangement joins TRBV6-2 or TRBV6-3 to TRBJ2-7, with TRBD1 identical over 7 bases. Germline CDR1 and CDR2: MNHEY and SVGEGT. J lost 7 bases, V lost 4 bases, and 7 bases had no gene match. The CDR3 covers 13 residues. The CDR3 spells CASSLYRGEEQYF. The CDR3 region has the DNA TGTGCCAGCAGTTTGTACAGGGGAGAGGAGCAGTACTTC.

This clonotype showed up many times. The chain recombines TRBV5-1 with TRBJ2-1; possible D gene TRBD1, 5 bases. Germline V lookup: CDR1 SGHRS, CDR2 YFSETQ. V shed 3 bases and J shed 4 bases, with 14 bases lying between them. The CDR3 consists of 15 residues. The CDR3, as DNA: TGCGCCAGCAGCTCCTTCGGCGACAGTTACAATGAGCAGTTCTTC. It encodes CASSSFGDSYNEQFF.

The table lists this clonotype with a few counts. The chain carries TRBV27 and TRBJ2-1; D is perhaps TRBD1 (6 bases). The V end lost 5 bases, the J end lost 6 bases, and 17 bases lay between the germline ends. The CDR3 runs 15 residues. Per the germline V gene, CDR1 is MNHEY and CDR2 is SMNVEV (reference sequence). The CDR3 is CASSMTLGTPNEQFF. The CDR3, as DNA: TGTGCCAGCAGTATGACCCTCGGGACACCCAATGAGCAGTTCTTC.

As concerns this clonotype: Germline and junction disagree at one end, which may indicate a read error. The CDR3 DNA is TGCAGTGCCCTAATCCCTGGTAGACAGCACCTAAGCACAGGTACGCAGTATTTT. Amino acid sequence: CSALIPGRQHLSTGTQYF. V is TRBV20-1 and J is TRBJ2-3; possible D gene TRBD1, 5 bases. The CDR3 is 18 residues long. The germline CDR1 and CDR2 sequences are DFQATT and SNEGSKA (reference sequence).

Here the CDR3 reads CASSPRQGAWVVDEQFF. The CDR3 region has the DNA TGTGCCAGCAGCCCTAGACAGGGGGCATGGGTAGTCGATGAGCAGTTCTTC. The V call is TRBV6-2 or TRBV6-3, the J call TRBJ2-1; 10 nucleotides align to TRBD1. Germline trimming cut 6 bases from V and 8 bases from J; bases unmatched to any gene: 16. The CDR3 length is 17 residues. Germline assignment: CDR1 MNHEY and CDR2 SVGEGT.

This clonotype has a count of ten or more. The chain employs TRBV4-2 and TRBJ1-2; D ambiguous. V was cut by 0 bases and J by 3 bases, with 14 bases left in between. The CDR3 is 16 amino acids. The germline V gene encodes CDR1 LGHNA and CDR2 YNFKEQ. The CDR3: CASSQELSLGDYGYTF. The CDR3 coding sequence is TGTGCCAGCAGCCAAGAGCTTAGCCTCGGGGACTATGGCTACACCTTC.

With respect to this clonotype: This may be a read error, as it is one base from a much larger clone. The CDR3 sequence is CASSAWADSYNEQYF. The CDR3 bases are TGTGCCAGCAGCGCGTGGGCTGATTCCTACAATGAGCAGTACTTC. The chain links TRBV9 to TRBJ2-1; D remains ambiguous. The J call may not be correct, given that the DNA end is closer to TRBJ2-7. Germline CDR1 is SGDLS and CDR2 is YYNGEE. The CDR3 is 15 residues long.

The chain combines TRBV20-1 with TRBJ2-7, with a possible D match to TRBD1 (6 bases). The CDR3 runs to 14 residues. The ends were cut back, 0 bases at V and 2 bases at J, with 11 bases in the middle. In germline, CDR1 is DFQATT, CDR2 SNEGSKA (reference sequence). Here the CDR3 DNA reads TGCAGTGCTAGAGAGGTACAGGGCGCCTACGAGCAGTACTTC. It translates to CSAREVQGAYEQYF.

Points on this clonotype: A much larger clone differs from this one at a single base, so this may be a read error. The gene calls are TRBV24-1 and TRBJ2-5; 8 nucleotides agree with TRBD1. V was pared by 9 bases and J by 5 bases, with 7 bases of the junction left unmatched. This CDR3 comprises 13 residues. Germline V gives CDR1 KGHDR, CDR2 SFDVKD. The CDR3 DNA reads as TGTGCCACCGGTCAGGGGGCGGTGGAGACCCAGTACTTC. It translates to CATGQGAVETQYF.

This clonotype was observed at least ten times. The chain carries TRBV14 and TRBJ2-1; 9 nucleotides agree with TRBD1. V gave up 4 bases and J gave up 8 bases; unmatched junction bases: 6. The length of the CDR3 is 14 residues. Germline-derived CDR1 and CDR2 are SGHDN and FVKESK. The CDR3 reads CASSRDRVVDEQFF. For the CDR3, the DNA is TGTGCCAGCAGCCGGGACAGGGTTGTGGATGAGCAGTTCTTC.

The gene calls are TRBV18 and TRBJ1-5; a weak D match, TRBD1 (5 bases). Trimming cost V 3 bases and J 6 bases, with 9 bases left between them. Germline V lookup: CDR1 KGHSH, CDR2 LQKENI. The CDR3 totals 13 residues. In DNA, the CDR3 is TGTGCCAGCTCACCGGGACTTGTTCAGCCCCAGCATTTT. Translation: CASSPGLVQPQHF.

This clonotype appeared a few times. The CDR3 region has the DNA TGCGCCAGCAGCCGGAGGGAGGGGGCCAATCAGCCCCAGCATTTT. Translation gives CASSRREGANQPQHF. The J gene is TRBJ1-5, the V gene TRBV4-1; 7 bases are a match to TRBD1. CDR3 length equals 15 residues. Germline CDR1 and CDR2: MGHRA and YSYEKL. Trimming at V came to 4 bases and at J to 3 bases, leaving 6 bases not matched to a gene.

This clonotype was found a few times. V usage is TRBV11-2 and J usage is TRBJ1-6, with a weak D call TRBD1 (6 bases). CDR1 is SGHAT and CDR2 is FQNNGV in the germline V gene. This CDR3 comprises 15 residues. Trimming shortened V by 6 bases and J by 8 bases, and 17 bases separated the two germline ends. In DNA form, the CDR3 reads TGTGCCAGCAGGCGCCTTACAGGGTCGGATTCACCCCTCCACTTT. Amino acids: CASRRLTGSDSPLHF.

Note on this clonotype: At one boundary the junction diverges from the germline segment, which might be a read error. This sequence joins TRBV12-3 or TRBV12-4 and TRBJ2-3; TRBD2 is a possible D gene (5 bases). The CDR3 consists of 16 residues. The DNA for the CDR3 is TGTGCCAGCAGTTTAGAAGGAGGAGCGAGCGCAGATGCGCAGTATTTT. This translates into CASSLEGGASADAQYF.

Regarding this clonotype: Being one base from a much bigger clone, this may be a read error. The chain recombines TRBV6-2 or TRBV6-3 with TRBJ2-5; no clear D. The CDR3 has 13 residues. Per germline, CDR1 MNHEY and CDR2 SVGEGT. As DNA, the CDR3 is TGTGCCGGCAGTGCCAACAGTCAAGAGACCCAGTACTTC. As protein: CAGSANSQETQYF.

With respect to this clonotype: Just one base apart from a much larger clone, this may be a read error. The gene calls are TRBV20-1 and TRBJ2-7; 7 bases fit TRBD2. V was clipped by 3 bases and J by 7 bases; unmatched bases: 9. Looked up from germline, CDR1 is DFQATT and CDR2 is SNEGSKA (reference sequence). The CDR3 covers 13 residues. The CDR3 protein is CSASGGTYNEQYF. The CDR3 DNA sequence: TGCAGTGCTAGCGGGGGGACCTACAATGAGCAGTACTTC.

The chain couples TRBV7-9 to TRBJ1-3; 8 nucleotides align to TRBD1. J gave up 0 bases and V 4 bases, and 11 bases lay outside the gene matches. CDR1 and CDR2 (germline): SEHNR, FQNEAQ (reference sequence). There are 18 residues in the CDR3. The CDR3 DNA follows: TGTGCCAGCAGCTCCTCCCGGGACAGGACATTCTCTGGAAACACCATATATTTT. Its protein is CASSSSRDRTFSGNTIYF.

The chain has TRBV27 and TRBJ2-1; 8 bases are a match to TRBD2. This CDR3 has 18 amino acids. Trimming took 4 bases from V and 2 from J; bases not matched to a gene: 13. CDR1 is MNHEY, CDR2 SMNVEV, per germline (reference sequence). Here the CDR3 reads CASSYHGIAGTTYNEQFF. CDR3 sequence (DNA): TGTGCCAGCAGTTATCACGGAATAGCGGGGACGACCTACAATGAGCAGTTCTTC.

This clonotype was detected ten times or more. The chain links TRBV7-9 to TRBJ2-5; D gene ambiguous. The ends were cut back, 7 bases at V and 5 bases at J, with 11 bases in the middle. The CDR3 consists of 12 residues. Germline V lookup: CDR1 SEHNR, CDR2 FQNEAQ (reference sequence). CDR3 sequence: CASTRTDETQYF. The DNA for the CDR3 is TGTGCCAGCACCCGGACGGACGAGACCCAGTACTTC.

Details on this clonotype: A much larger clone sits a single nucleotide away, making a read error possible. DNA for the CDR3: TGTGCCAGCAGCCAAGAGGGCAGGGTGGCGGCGGAGACCCAGTTCTTC. Translated: CASSQEGRVAAETQFF. This sequence joins TRBV3-1 and TRBJ2-1; tentatively, D is TRBD1 (5 bases). V gave up 0 bases and J gave up 13 bases, with 22 bases separating them. Germline assignment: CDR1 LGHDT and CDR2 YNNKEL (reference sequence). The CDR3 loop spans 16 amino acids.